The 18 T cell receptor beta chains reported below all come from one sample, sequenced in a study of cytomegalovirus exposure and HLA in healthy donors. This table comes from immunoSEQ multiplex PCR, and its TCRdb copy is limited to in-frame clones, with some not included. Here the sample spans roughly 330,000 clones, roughly 87% being singletons. Sequencing was performed on PBMCs. These receptors originate from a woman in her 30s in good health and CMV-seropositive.

This clone was counted a few times. The genes are TRBV6-5 and TRBJ1-3; tentatively, D is TRBD1 (5 bases). Germline V lookup: CDR1 MNHEY, CDR2 SVGAGI. The CDR3 loop spans 14 amino acids. V shed 2 bases and J shed 0 bases, with 5 bases lying between them. The CDR3 loop is CASSYDSSGNTIYF. The CDR3, as DNA: TGTGCCAGCAGTTACGACAGCTCTGGAAACACCATATATTTT.

The chain combines TRBV11-3 with TRBJ1-1; perhaps TRBD1 as D (5 bases). There are 14 residues in the CDR3. The V gene lost 1 base and the J gene lost 6 bases, with 12 bases spanning the gap. Germline-derived CDR1 and CDR2 are SGHNT and YENEEA. The CDR3 DNA sequence: TGTGCCAGCAGCTTAGGAGGGGCGCGACCTGAAGCTTTCTTT. It is translated as CASSLGGARPEAFF.

The genes are TRBV5-1 and TRBJ2-5; 7 bases are a match to TRBD1. J gave up 0 bases and V 0 bases, and 5 bases lay outside the gene matches. The germline CDR1 and CDR2 sequences are SGHRS and YFSETQ. This CDR3 comprises 16 residues. In nucleotides, the CDR3 is TGCGCCAGCAGCTTGGGTGACAGGGAGTACCAAGAGACCCAGTACTTC. Amino acids: CASSLGDREYQETQYF.

The genes are TRBV18 and TRBJ1-2; D remains ambiguous. Germline lookup yields CDR1 KGHSH and CDR2 LQKENI. This CDR3 has 15 residues. Trimming left V 0 bases short and J 6 bases short, with 14 bases between. Here the CDR3 reads CASSPPGGRGDGYTF. CDR3 DNA: TGTGCCAGCTCACCACCGGGTGGGCGCGGGGATGGCTACACCTTC. Full variable domain (remainder filled in from reference TRBV18 and TRBJ1-2): NAGVMQNPRHLVRRRGQEARLRCSPMKGHSHVYWYRQLPEEGLKFMVYLQKENIIDESGMPKERFSAEFPKEGPSILRIQQVVRGDSAAYFCASSPPGGRGDGYTFGSGTRLTVV.

The rearrangement links TRBV6-5 to TRBJ1-4, with D unclear. The V gene lost 0 bases and the J gene lost 4 bases, with 12 bases spanning the gap. This CDR3 region has 16 residues. Germline CDR1 reads MNHEY; CDR2 reads SVGAGI. The DNA for the CDR3 is TGTGCCAGCAGTTACTCGTTCCCAGGTTTTAATGAAAAACTGTTTTTT. Translating it yields CASSYSFPGFNEKLFF.

This chain links TRBV28 with TRBJ2-7; the match to TRBD1 covers 10 bases. The germline V gene has CDR1 MDHEN and CDR2 SYDVKM. V dropped 5 bases and J dropped 3; count of bases not matched to a gene: 7. The CDR3 spans 15 residues. CDR3 region: CASSKPGQGHYEQYF. The DNA of the CDR3 is TGTGCCAGCAGTAAACCGGGACAGGGGCACTACGAGCAGTACTTC.

The J gene is TRBJ2-7, the V gene TRBV29-1; D may match TRBD1 or TRBD2 (5 bases each). The V end was cut by 3 bases, the J end by 2 bases, with 8 bases between. CDR3 length: 12 amino acids. In germline, CDR1 is SQVTM, CDR2 ANQGSEA. As DNA, the CDR3 is TGCAGCGTTGACCAGGGACCCTACGAGCAGTACTTC. Protein sequence: CSVDQGPYEQYF.

V and J are TRBV28 and TRBJ1-2, with D possibly TRBD1 on 5 matching bases. The ends were cut back, 6 bases at V and 8 bases at J, with 16 bases in the middle. CDR1 is MDHEN, CDR2 SYDVKM, per germline. The CDR3 is 13 residues long. CDR3 DNA sequence: TGTGCCAGCAGCACCCGGGACCCCAAGGGCTACACCTTC. It encodes CASSTRDPKGYTF.

The J gene is TRBJ2-5, the V gene TRBV5-1, with 10 bases identical to TRBD2. Germline V gene data show CDR1 as SGHRS and CDR2 as YFSETQ. J gave up 4 bases and V 5 bases, and 8 bases lay outside the gene matches. The CDR3 length is 15 residues. CDR3 DNA sequence: TGCGCCAGCAGAGTGAGTAGCGGGGGGCCAGAGACCCAGTACTTC. This translates into CASRVSSGGPETQYF.

The chain employs TRBV18 and TRBJ1-1; maybe TRBD1 (6 bases). Trimming left V 5 bases short and J 8 bases short, with 12 bases between. The CDR3 sequence is 12 residues long. Germline CDR1 KGHSH, CDR2 LQKENI. CDR3: CASSFQGHEAFF. The CDR3 DNA reads as TGTGCCAGCTCATTTCAGGGGCACGAAGCTTTCTTT.

The chain uses TRBV9 and TRBJ2-3; D uncertain. This CDR3 spans 16 amino acids. Looked up from germline, CDR1 is SGDLS and CDR2 is YYNGEE. Trimming left V 2 bases short and J 0 bases short, with 13 bases between. The CDR3 loop is CASSVDPELSTDTQYF. The DNA for the CDR3 is TGTGCCAGCAGCGTGGACCCCGAATTAAGCACAGATACGCAGTATTTT.

V gene TRBV5-1 combines with J gene TRBJ2-1, with D possibly TRBD2 on 7 matching bases. With 1 base removed from V and 0 bases from J, the gap between germline ends came to 17 bases. In germline, CDR1 is SGHRS, CDR2 YFSETQ. This CDR3 has 18 residues. Here the CDR3 reads CASSLWGGGGPSYNEQFF. DNA of the CDR3: TGCGCCAGCAGCTTGTGGGGAGGGGGAGGGCCCTCCTACAATGAGCAGTTCTTC.

The chain joins TRBV28 to TRBJ2-7; D possibly matches TRBD1 or TRBD2 (5 bases each). This CDR3 region has 14 residues. V was cut by 6 bases and J by 0 bases, with 12 bases left in between. Per germline, CDR1 MDHEN and CDR2 SYDVKM. For the CDR3, the DNA is TGTGCCAGCAGACAGGATGGGAGCTCCTACGAGCAGTACTTC. Its protein product is CASRQDGSSYEQYF.

This chain uses TRBV19 with TRBJ1-5; D is undetermined. V lost 9 bases, J lost 6 bases, and 15 bases lay in between. Germline V gene sequence: CDR1 LNHDA, CDR2 SQIVND (reference sequence). The CDR3 spans 13 residues. Written as DNA, the CDR3 is TGTGCCAGCCGGCGGGCGGAGAGTCAGCCCCAGCATTTT. Translated, it gives CASRRAESQPQHF.

This chain connects TRBV28 to TRBJ2-7, with TRBD2 matching over 11 bases. Germline-derived CDR1 and CDR2 are MDHEN and SYDVKM. CDR3 length: 16 amino acids. The V gene end was trimmed by 5 bases and the J gene end by 2 bases; junction bases not matched to a gene: 8. This chain's CDR3 is CASSTLAGGAAYEQYF. DNA of the CDR3: TGTGCCAGCAGTACCTTAGCGGGGGGGGCGGCCTACGAGCAGTACTTC. The full variable domain, in which reference TRBV28 and TRBJ2-7 provide the parts outside the CDR3, is DVKVTQSSRYLVKRTGEKVFLECVQDMDHENMFWYRQDPGLGLRLIYFSYDVKMKEKGDIPEGYSVSREKKERFSLILESASTNQTSMYLCASSTLAGGAAYEQYFGPGTRLTVT.

This chain links TRBV5-6 with TRBJ1-2; TRBD1 is a possible D gene (5 bases). Per germline, CDR1 SGHDT and CDR2 YYEEEE. Trimming shortened V by 4 bases and J by 8 bases, and 15 bases separated the two germline ends. The length of the CDR3 is 13 residues. The CDR3 here is CASSLRGNGGYTF. CDR3 bases: TGTGCCAGCAGCCTGAGGGGTAACGGAGGCTACACCTTC. Looking up the rest from reference TRBV5-6 and TRBJ1-2 gives the full variable domain: DAGVTQSPTHLIKTRGQQVTLRCSPKSGHDTVSWYQQALGQGPQFIFQYYEEEERQRGNFPDRFSGHQFPNYSSELNVNALLLGDSALYLCASSLRGNGGYTFGSGTRLTVV.

The chain links TRBV10-3 to TRBJ2-7, with D perhaps assigned TRBD1 or TRBD2 (6 bases each). This CDR3 has 13 residues. The germline V and J ends were trimmed by 4 bases and 11 bases, with 18 bases remaining between them. Germline V gene data show CDR1 as ENHRY and CDR2 as SYGVKD. DNA for the CDR3: TGTGCCATCAGTGGAAACCGGGACACGGGGGAGTACTTC. This codes for CAISGNRDTGEYF.

The V and J genes are TRBV6-1 and TRBJ2-1; a possible D gene is TRBD1 (5 bases). Germline V lookup: CDR1 MNHNS, CDR2 SASEGT. The CDR3 contains 16 residues. V lost 3 bases to trimming and J lost 0 bases, with 12 bases between them. The CDR3 region has the DNA TGTGCCAGCAGTGACCTCAGGGCGTACTCCTACAATGAGCAGTTCTTC. Translating it yields CASSDLRAYSYNEQFF.